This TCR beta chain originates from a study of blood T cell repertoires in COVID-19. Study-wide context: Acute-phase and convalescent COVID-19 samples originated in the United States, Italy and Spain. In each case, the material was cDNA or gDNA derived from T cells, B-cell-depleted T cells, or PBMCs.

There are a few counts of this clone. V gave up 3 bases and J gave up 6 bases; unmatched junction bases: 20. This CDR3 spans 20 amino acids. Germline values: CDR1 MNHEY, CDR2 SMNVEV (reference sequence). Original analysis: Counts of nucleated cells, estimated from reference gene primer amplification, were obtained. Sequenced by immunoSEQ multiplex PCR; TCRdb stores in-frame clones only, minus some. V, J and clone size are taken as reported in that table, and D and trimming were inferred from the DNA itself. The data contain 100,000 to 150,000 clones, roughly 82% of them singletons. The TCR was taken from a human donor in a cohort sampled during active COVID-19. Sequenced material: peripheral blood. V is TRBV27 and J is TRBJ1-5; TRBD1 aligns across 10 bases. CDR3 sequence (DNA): TGTGCCAGCAGTTTGTTTGCGAGACAGGGGGCCAGCGGTTCGACTCAGCCCCAGCATTTT. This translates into CASSLFARQGASGSTQPQHF.